This TCR beta chain appears in the sequencing data of a study of shared clonotypes between healthy human individuals. For the study at large: CD8 memory received one plate per donor, CD8 naive two, CD4 memory three and CD4 naive three. Findings and caveats of the study: Of the naive CD4 clonotypes, about 5% were shared across a handful of donors. Sampling involved blood alone; tissue repertoires likely differ.

The repertoire was sequenced with immunoSEQ multiplex PCR; TCRdb's copy has only in-frame clones and lacks some. Among 1.4 million or so clones listed, 98% were seen once. As to this clone: What it recognizes is unknown.

Material for sequencing was naive CD4+ T cells sorted from blood. Documented subset: CD45RA+ positively selected. The TCR originated in a man aged 25-45 years in good health.

CDR3 sequence (DNA): TGTGCCAGCAGCTTGTGGCGGGAGTTCCCTAGGACGGGCGGAAACATTCAGTACTTC. It translates to CASSLWREFPRTGGNIQYF. The chain couples TRBV7-9 to TRBJ2-4, with 7 nucleotides matching TRBD2. Looked up from germline, CDR1 is SEHNR and CDR2 is FQNEAQ (reference sequence). The J segment lost 6 bases and the V segment lost 3 bases, leaving 20 bases of the junction unmatched. This CDR3 region has 19 residues.